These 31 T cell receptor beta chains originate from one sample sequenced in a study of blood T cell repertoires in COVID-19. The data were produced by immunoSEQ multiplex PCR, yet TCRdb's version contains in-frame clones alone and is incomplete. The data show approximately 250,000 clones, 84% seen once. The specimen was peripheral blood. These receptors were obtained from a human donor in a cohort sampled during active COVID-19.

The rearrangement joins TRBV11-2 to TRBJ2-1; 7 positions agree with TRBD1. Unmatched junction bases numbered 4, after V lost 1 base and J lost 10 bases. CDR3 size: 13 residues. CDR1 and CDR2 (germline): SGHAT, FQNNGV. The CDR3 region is CASSLGRGREQFF. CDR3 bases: TGTGCCAGCAGCTTAGGTAGGGGGCGAGAGCAGTTCTTC.

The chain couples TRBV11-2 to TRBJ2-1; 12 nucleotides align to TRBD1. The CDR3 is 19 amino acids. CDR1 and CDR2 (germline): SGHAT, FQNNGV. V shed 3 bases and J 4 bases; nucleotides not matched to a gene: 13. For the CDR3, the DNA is TGTGCCAGCAGCTTGCGGGACAGGGGGCGCGGCGGGAATTACAATGAGCAGTTCTTC. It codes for CASSLRDRGRGGNYNEQFF.

In nucleotides, the CDR3 is TGTGCCAGCAGCTTCTATAACACCATATATTTT. Protein sequence: CASSFYNTIYF. The rearrangement uses TRBV5-8 and TRBJ1-3, with D unresolved. The CDR3 covers 11 residues. Looked up from germline, CDR1 is SGHTS and CDR2 is YDEGEE. V dropped 2 bases and J dropped 7 bases, with 4 bases sitting between them. Full variable domain (remainder filled in from reference TRBV5-8 and TRBJ1-3): EAGVTQSPTHLIKTRGQQATLRCSPISGHTSVYWYQQALGLGLQFLLWYDEGEERNRGNFPPRFSGRQFPNYSSELNVNALELEDSALYLCASSFYNTIYFGEGSWLTVV.

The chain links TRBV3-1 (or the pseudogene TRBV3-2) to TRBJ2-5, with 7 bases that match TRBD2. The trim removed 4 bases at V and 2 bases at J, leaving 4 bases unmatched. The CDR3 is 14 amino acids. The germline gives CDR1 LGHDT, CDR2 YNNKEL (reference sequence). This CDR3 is CASSPSGLQETQYF. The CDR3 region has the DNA TGTGCCAGCAGCCCTAGCGGATTGCAAGAGACCCAGTACTTC.

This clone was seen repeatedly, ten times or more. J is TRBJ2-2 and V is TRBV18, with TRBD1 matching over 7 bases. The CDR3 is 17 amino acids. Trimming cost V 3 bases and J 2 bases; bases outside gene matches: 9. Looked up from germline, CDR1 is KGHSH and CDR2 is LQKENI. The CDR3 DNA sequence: TGTGCCAGCTCACCTAATGCGAGACAGGGAAACACCGGGGAGCTGTTTTTT. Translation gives CASSPNARQGNTGELFF.

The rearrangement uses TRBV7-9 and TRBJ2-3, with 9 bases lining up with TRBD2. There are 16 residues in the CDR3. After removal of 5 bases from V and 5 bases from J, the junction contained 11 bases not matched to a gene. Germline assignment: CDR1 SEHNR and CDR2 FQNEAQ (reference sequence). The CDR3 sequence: CASSPRVAGDRDTQYF. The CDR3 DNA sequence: TGTGCCAGCAGCCCTAGGGTAGCGGGGGATAGAGATACGCAGTATTTT. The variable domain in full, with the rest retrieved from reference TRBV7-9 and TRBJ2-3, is DTGVSQNPRHKITKRGQNVTFRCDPISEHNRLYWYRQTLGQGPEFLTYFQNEAQLEKSRLLSDRFSAERPKGSFSTLEIQRTEQGDSAMYLCASSPRVAGDRDTQYFGPGTRLTVL.

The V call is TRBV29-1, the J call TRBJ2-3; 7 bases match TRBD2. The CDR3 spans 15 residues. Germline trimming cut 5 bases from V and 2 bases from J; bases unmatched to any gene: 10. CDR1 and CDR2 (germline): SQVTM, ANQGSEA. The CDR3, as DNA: TGCAGCGTTAAAGGGGAGGGATGGAACACAGATACGCAGTATTTT. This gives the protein CSVKGEGWNTDTQYF.

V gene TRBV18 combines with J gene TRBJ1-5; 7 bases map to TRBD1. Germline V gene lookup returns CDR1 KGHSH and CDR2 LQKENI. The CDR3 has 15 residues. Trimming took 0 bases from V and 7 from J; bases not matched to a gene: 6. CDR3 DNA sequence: TGTGCCAGCTCACCACCGACCAGGGGGGAACAGCCCCAGCATTTT. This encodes CASSPPTRGEQPQHF.

The CDR3 region is CASSPRTGDQPQHF. CDR3 nucleotides: TGTGCCAGCAGTCCACGCACAGGGGATCAGCCCCAGCATTTT. This chain uses TRBV6-5 with TRBJ1-5; 7 nucleotides align to TRBD1. The germline V gene encodes CDR1 MNHEY and CDR2 SVGAGI. With 5 bases clipped from V and 5 bases from J, the junction kept 6 bases outside the gene matches. The CDR3 extends over 14 amino acids.

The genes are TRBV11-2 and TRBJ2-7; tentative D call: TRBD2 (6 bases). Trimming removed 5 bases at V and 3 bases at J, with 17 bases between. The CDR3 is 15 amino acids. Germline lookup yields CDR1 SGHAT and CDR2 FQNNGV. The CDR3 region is CASSDDNRDFYEQYF. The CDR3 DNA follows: TGTGCCAGCAGCGATGACAACCGGGACTTCTACGAGCAGTACTTC.

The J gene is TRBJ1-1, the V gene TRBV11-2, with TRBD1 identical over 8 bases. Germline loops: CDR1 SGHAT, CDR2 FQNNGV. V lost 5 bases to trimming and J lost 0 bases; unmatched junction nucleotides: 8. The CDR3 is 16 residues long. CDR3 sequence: CASSRTGISMNTEAFF. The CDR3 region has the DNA TGTGCCAGCAGCCGGACAGGGATTTCCATGAACACTGAAGCTTTCTTT.

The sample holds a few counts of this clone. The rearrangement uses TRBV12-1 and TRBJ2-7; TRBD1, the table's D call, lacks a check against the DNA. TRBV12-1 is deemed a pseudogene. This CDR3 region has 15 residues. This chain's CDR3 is CASSAGQRFPYEQYF. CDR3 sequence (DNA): TGTGCCAGCAGCGCTGGACAGCGCTTTCCCTACGAGCAGTACTTC.

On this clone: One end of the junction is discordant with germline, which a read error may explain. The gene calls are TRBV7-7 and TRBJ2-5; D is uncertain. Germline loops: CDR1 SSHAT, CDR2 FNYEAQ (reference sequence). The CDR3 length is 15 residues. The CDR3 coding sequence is TGTGCTAGCAGCTTAGTCCCCGGAGTGGGAGAGACCCAGTACTTC. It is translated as CASSLVPGVGETQYF.

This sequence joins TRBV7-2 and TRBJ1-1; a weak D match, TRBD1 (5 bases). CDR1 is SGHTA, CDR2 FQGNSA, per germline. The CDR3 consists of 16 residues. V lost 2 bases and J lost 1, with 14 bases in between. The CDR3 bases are TGTGCCAGCAGCTTATTGGGACTCCTCAGGAACACTGAAGCTTTCTTT. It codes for CASSLLGLLRNTEAFF. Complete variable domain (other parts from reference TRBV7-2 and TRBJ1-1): GAGVSQSPSNKVTEKGKDVELRCDPISGHTALYWYRQSLGQGLEFLIYFQGNSAPDKSGLPSDRFSAERTGGSVSTLTIQRTQQEDSAVYLCASSLLGLLRNTEAFFGQGTRLTVV.

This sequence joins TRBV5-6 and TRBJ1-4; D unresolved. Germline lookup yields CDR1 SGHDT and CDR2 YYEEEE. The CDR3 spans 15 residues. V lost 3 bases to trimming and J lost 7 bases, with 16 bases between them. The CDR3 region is CASSSPGRSSEKLFF. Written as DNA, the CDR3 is TGTGCCAGCAGCTCACCCGGAAGGAGTTCTGAAAAACTGTTTTTT.

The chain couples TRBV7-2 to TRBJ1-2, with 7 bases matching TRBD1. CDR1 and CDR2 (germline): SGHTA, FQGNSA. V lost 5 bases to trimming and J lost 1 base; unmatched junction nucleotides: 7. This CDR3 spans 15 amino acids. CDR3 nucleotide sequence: TGTGCCAGCAGCCCTTGGACAGGATATAACTATGGCTACACCTTC. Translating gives CASSPWTGYNYGYTF.

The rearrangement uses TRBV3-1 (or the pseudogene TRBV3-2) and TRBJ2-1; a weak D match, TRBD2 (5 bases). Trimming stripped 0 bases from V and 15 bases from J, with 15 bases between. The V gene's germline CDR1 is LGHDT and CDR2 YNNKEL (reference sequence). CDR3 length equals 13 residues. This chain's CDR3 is CASSQDFGLPRFF. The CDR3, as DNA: TGTGCCAGCAGCCAAGATTTCGGACTTCCCCGGTTCTTC.

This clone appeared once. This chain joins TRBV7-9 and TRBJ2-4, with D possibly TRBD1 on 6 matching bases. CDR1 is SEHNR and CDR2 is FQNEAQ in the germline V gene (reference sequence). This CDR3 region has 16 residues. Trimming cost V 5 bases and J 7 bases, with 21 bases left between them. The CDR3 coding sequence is TGTGCCAGCAGCCGCCCGGACAGCCCCTCGGGGAACATTCAGTACTTC. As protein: CASSRPDSPSGNIQYF.

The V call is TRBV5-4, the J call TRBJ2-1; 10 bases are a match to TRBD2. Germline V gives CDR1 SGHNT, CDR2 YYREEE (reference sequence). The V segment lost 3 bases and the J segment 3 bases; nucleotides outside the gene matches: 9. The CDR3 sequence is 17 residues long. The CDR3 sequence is CASSYSGRATFYNEQFF. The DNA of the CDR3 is TGTGCCAGCAGCTACAGCGGGAGGGCCACTTTCTACAATGAGCAGTTCTTC.

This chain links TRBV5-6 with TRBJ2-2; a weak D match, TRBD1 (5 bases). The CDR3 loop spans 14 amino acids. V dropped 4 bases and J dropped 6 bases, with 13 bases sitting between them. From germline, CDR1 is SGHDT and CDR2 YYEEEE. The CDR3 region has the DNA TGTGCCAGCAGCCCCAACAGGTTGGCCGGGGAGCTGTTTTTT. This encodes CASSPNRLAGELFF.

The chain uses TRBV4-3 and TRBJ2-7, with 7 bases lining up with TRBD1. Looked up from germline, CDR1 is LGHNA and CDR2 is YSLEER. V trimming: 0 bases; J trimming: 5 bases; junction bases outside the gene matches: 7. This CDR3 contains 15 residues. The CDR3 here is CASSQEGGGFHEQYF. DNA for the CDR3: TGCGCCAGCAGCCAAGAAGGGGGCGGATTCCACGAGCAGTACTTC.

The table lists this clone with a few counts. As DNA, the CDR3 is TGTGCCAGCAGTTCGGGGGGAGAGACCCAGTACTTC. Its translation is CASSSGGETQYF. The chain joins TRBV6-6 to TRBJ2-5, with 7 bases that match TRBD2. Germline lookup yields CDR1 MNHNY and CDR2 SVGAGI (reference sequence). The junction had 0 bases not matched to a gene; V was cut back by 4 bases and J by 4 bases. The CDR3 has 12 residues.

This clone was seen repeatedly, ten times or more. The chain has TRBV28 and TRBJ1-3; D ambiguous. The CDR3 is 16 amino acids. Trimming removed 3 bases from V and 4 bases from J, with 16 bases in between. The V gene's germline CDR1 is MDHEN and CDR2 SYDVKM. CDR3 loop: CASSFPGGRRGNTIYF. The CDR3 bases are TGTGCCAGCAGTTTCCCCGGAGGCAGACGAGGAAACACCATATATTTT.

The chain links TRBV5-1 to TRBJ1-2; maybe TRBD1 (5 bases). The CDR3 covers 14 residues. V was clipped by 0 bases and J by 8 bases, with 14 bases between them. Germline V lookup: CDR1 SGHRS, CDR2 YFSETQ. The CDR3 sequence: CASSLEWHQGGYTF. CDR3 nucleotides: TGCGCCAGCAGCTTGGAATGGCATCAGGGAGGCTACACCTTC. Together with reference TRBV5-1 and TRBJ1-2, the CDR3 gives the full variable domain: KAGVTQTPRYLIKTRGQQVTLSCSPISGHRSVSWYQQTPGQGLQFLFEYFSETQRNKGNFPGRFSGRQFSNSRSEMNVSTLELGDSALYLCASSLEWHQGGYTFGSGTRLTVV.

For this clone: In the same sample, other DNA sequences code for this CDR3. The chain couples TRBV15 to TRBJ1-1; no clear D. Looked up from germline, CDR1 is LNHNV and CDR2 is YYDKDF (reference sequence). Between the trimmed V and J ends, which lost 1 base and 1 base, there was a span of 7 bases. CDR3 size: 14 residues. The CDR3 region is CATSRGGWNTEAFF. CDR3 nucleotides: TGTGCCACCAGCAGAGGAGGGTGGAACACTGAAGCTTTCTTT.

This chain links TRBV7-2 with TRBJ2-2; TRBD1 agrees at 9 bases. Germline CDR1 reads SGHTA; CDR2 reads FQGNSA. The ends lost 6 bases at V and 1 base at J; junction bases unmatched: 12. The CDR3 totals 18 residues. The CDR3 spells CASRHSTPGQGNTGELFF. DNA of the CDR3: TGTGCCAGCAGACATTCAACTCCGGGACAGGGGAACACCGGGGAGCTGTTTTTT.

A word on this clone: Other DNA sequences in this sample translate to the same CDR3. This CDR3 reads CASSQVTGGTEAFF. The CDR3 coding sequence is TGTGCCAGCAGCCAAGTTACAGGGGGTACTGAAGCTTTCTTT. The rearrangement uses TRBV3-1 (or the pseudogene TRBV3-2) and TRBJ1-1, with 8 bases lining up with TRBD1. The CDR3 sequence is 14 residues long. J lost 5 bases, V lost 1 base, and 3 bases had no gene match. The germline CDR1 and CDR2 sequences are LGHDT and YNNKEL (reference sequence).

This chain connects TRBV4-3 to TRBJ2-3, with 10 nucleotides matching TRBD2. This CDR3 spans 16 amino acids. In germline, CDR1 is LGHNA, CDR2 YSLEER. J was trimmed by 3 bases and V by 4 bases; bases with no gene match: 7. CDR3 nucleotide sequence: TGCGCCAGCAGCCTGGCAAGCGGGGGGGCGACAGATACGCAGTATTTT. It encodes CASSLASGGATDTQYF.

The CDR3 DNA is TGTGCCAGTAGTACCACGGGACAGTTCTCCTACGAGCAGTACTTC. It encodes CASSTTGQFSYEQYF. The rearrangement links TRBV19 to TRBJ2-7, with TRBD1 identical over 7 bases. The CDR3 has 15 residues. J was trimmed by 0 bases and V by 4 bases; bases with no gene match: 6. CDR1 LNHDA and CDR2 SQIVND come from the germline V gene (reference sequence). The full variable domain, completed using reference TRBV19 and TRBJ2-7, is DGGITQSPKYLFRKEGQNVTLSCEQNLNHDAMYWYRQDPGQGLRLIYYSQIVNDFQKGDIAEGYSVSREKKESFPLTVTSAQKNPTAFYLCASSTTGQFSYEQYFGPGTRLTVT.

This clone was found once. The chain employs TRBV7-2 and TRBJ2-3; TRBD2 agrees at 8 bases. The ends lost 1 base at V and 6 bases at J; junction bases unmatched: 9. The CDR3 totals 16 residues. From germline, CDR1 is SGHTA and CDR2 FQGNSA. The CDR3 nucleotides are TGTGCCAGCAGCTTAGAGGTTGCGGGGGGCGGCGATACGCAGTATTTT. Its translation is CASSLEVAGGGDTQYF.

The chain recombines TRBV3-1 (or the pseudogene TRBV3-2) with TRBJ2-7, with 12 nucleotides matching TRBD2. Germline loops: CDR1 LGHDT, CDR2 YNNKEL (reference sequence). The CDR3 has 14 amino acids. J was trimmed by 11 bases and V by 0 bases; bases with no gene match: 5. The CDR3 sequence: CASSQETSGGRKYF. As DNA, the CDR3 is TGTGCCAGCAGCCAAGAGACTAGCGGGGGCCGGAAGTACTTC.